This is a list of T cell receptor beta chains from one sample in a study of CD8 T cells in Susac syndrome. Each CDR3 protein is one row after TCRdb ran MiXCR on the immunoSEQ multiplex PCR reads. The sample carries over 140,000 distinct CDR3 sequences, 85% to 95% recorded once. Sequenced: CD4+ T cells from PBMCs. These receptors were taken from a human donor with Susac syndrome. CDR3s include the opening cysteine and the closing phenylalanine or tryptophan.

V gene,J gene,CDR3 protein
TRBV7-2,TRBJ2-1,CASSFAVDRDNEQFF
TRBV5-1,TRBJ1-2,CASSLRQGHGYTF
TRBV3-1,TRBJ1-2,CASSPDRYGYTF
TRBV7-3,TRBJ1-1,CASSETGRNTEAFF
TRBV20-1,TRBJ2-5,CSASSGWYQETQYF
TRBV7-9,TRBJ2-1,CASSPLLLNEQFF
TRBV20-1,TRBJ2-7,CSARVAGGGQYF
TRBV7-9,TRBJ1-4,CASSTRQGAFEKLFF
TRBV20-1,TRBJ1-1,CSARGDRGNTEAFF
TRBV19,TRBJ1-2,CASTWRGGYTF
TRBV28,TRBJ2-1,CASRFLGTGEGEQFF
TRBV20-1,TRBJ2-1,CSARGGIGTGDNEQFF
TRBV4-3,TRBJ1-2,CASSQGGQLYGYTF
TRBV3-1,TRBJ2-3,CASSPSLAATTDTQYF
TRBV2,TRBJ2-7,CASSEEYEQYF
TRBV28,TRBJ2-7,CASSAGQVRNYEQYF
TRBV30,TRBJ1-2,CAWSRGLDGYTF
TRBV12-3/TRBV12-4,TRBJ1-2,CASSLDPDGYTF
TRBV7-2,TRBJ2-3,CASSLEGLAGFTDTQYF
TRBV9,TRBJ2-1,CASSVMAFHEQFF
TRBV25-1,TRBJ1-1,CASSTGVYTEAFF
TRBV25-1,TRBJ2-7,CASSSRDSSSYEQYF
TRBV30,TRBJ1-2,CAWAPGQYNGYTF
TRBV27,TRBJ2-7,CASSPLGSPSYEQYF
TRBV7-3,TRBJ2-6,CASSFRGPGANVLTF
TRBV14,TRBJ1-6,CASSRYRQGANSPLHF
TRBV20-1,TRBJ2-4,CSAPQGWIQYF
TRBV6-2/TRBV6-3,TRBJ2-1,CASTPGQGYYNEQFF
TRBV3-1,TRBJ2-3,CASSQDLAVSTDTQYF
TRBV5-6,TRBJ1-4,CASSLGIEANEKLFF
TRBV30,TRBJ1-2,CAATFGGYGYTF
TRBV19,TRBJ2-3,CASSRRGQSSTDTQYF
TRBV30,TRBJ2-1,CAWSGAHLGRISYNEQFF
TRBV12-3/TRBV12-4,TRBJ1-5,CASSLSAGQPQHF
TRBV25-1,TRBJ1-1,CASSEGGRVTEAFF
TRBV30,TRBJ2-5,CAWSVRGFGTQYF
TRBV9,TRBJ2-7,CASSAGLLAHEQYF
TRBV2,TRBJ1-6,CASSPGTGGHNSPLHF
TRBV15,TRBJ1-2,CATSRDPVEGYTF
TRBV18,TRBJ2-5,CASSPPPVSETQYF
TRBV30,TRBJ1-1,CAWRTGSGTEAFF
TRBV20-1,TRBJ2-3,CSAKGIHVTDTQYF
TRBV12-3/TRBV12-4,TRBJ2-2,CASSWDRPNTGELFF
TRBV30,TRBJ1-1,CAWRQGKNTEAFF
TRBV20-1,TRBJ1-1,CSANQVRGGTEAFF
TRBV12-3/TRBV12-4,TRBJ2-1,CASSLGSGGRQGF
TRBV29-1,TRBJ1-2,CSVEDQRDGYGYTF
TRBV3-1,TRBJ2-2,CASSHTTSGGPSGELFF
TRBV9,TRBJ1-1,CASSVEGERTEAFF
TRBV9,TRBJ2-5,CASSEQGIGETQYF
TRBV20-1,TRBJ2-1,CSALMGGAGYNEQFF